The 8 T cell receptor beta chains below were found in one sample sequenced in a study of human T cells and chemical hapten exposure. Time point reported: healthy volunteer bleed at 6 weeks. Unfractionated whole blood yielded total RNA. TCRdb reanalysed the RACE reads using MiXCR and keeps one entry per CDR3 protein. The sample lists some 65,000 distinct CDR3 sequences, roughly 6.6% occurring once. Sequencing was performed on whole blood. The receptors were gathered from a female donor in good health. Some clones in this sample may be carry-over from other donors' samples.

This clonotype was seen ten or more times. The chain links TRBV20-1 to TRBJ2-1; the D is unclear. The CDR3 covers 12 residues. Germline CDR1 and CDR2: DFQATT and SNEGSKA (reference sequence). Trimming cost V 6 bases and J 8 bases, with 14 bases left between them. CDR3 coding DNA: TGCAGTGCACGCACGGCGCGGCATGAGCAGTTCTTC. Translation: CSARTARHEQFF.

V is TRBV5-1 and J is TRBJ2-3, with 9 bases lining up with TRBD2. The germline gives CDR1 SGHRS, CDR2 YFSETQ. Trimming at V came to 4 bases and at J to 7 bases, leaving 7 bases not matched to a gene. The CDR3 loop spans 14 amino acids. CDR3 sequence: CASSPLAGSNTQYF. CDR3 bases: TGCGCCAGCAGCCCGCTAGCGGGGAGCAATACGCAGTATTTT.

This clonotype was picked up many times. V usage is TRBV4-2 and J usage is TRBJ1-2; TRBD1 agrees at 9 bases. Germline CDR1 is LGHNA and CDR2 is YNFKEQ. The CDR3 is 18 amino acids. The J segment lost 3 bases and the V segment lost 5 bases, leaving 16 bases of the junction unmatched. For the CDR3, the DNA is TGTGCCAGCAGCTCCGAAGGGACAGGGACTAGCTTTGACTATGGCTACACCTTC. Translated, it gives CASSSEGTGTSFDYGYTF.

In its sample, this clonotype was seen many times. This chain connects TRBV6-5 to TRBJ2-3; no definite D call. There are 15 residues in the CDR3. Germline V gene sequence: CDR1 MNHEY, CDR2 SVGAGI. V lost 2 bases and J lost 0, with 9 bases in between. CDR3 protein: CASSYDEVSTDTQYF. CDR3 in DNA: TGTGCCAGCAGTTACGACGAGGTTAGCACAGATACGCAGTATTTT.

This clonotype was counted many times. This chain connects TRBV2 to TRBJ2-1; 8 bases are shared with TRBD2. V lost 6 bases to trimming and J lost 3 bases; unmatched junction nucleotides: 7. The CDR3 is made up of 15 amino acids. Germline CDR1 and CDR2: SNHLY and FYNNEI. This CDR3 is CASSETSGYYNEQFF. CDR3 sequence (DNA): TGTGCCAGCAGCGAAACTAGCGGATACTACAATGAGCAGTTCTTC.

V is TRBV12-3 or TRBV12-4 and J is TRBJ2-1; possible D gene TRBD1, 5 bases. The CDR3 extends over 14 amino acids. Trimming shortened V by 5 bases and J by 13 bases, and 21 bases separated the two germline ends. DNA of the CDR3: TGTGCCAGCAGTCCGGCGGTTCTGACAGTTCTTCAGTTCTTC. It specifies CASSPAVLTVLQFF.

The table lists this clonotype with many counts. V gene TRBV20-1 combines with J gene TRBJ2-7; 10 bases are shared with TRBD2. CDR1 is DFQATT, CDR2 SNEGSKA, per germline (reference sequence). V was clipped by 0 bases and J by 6 bases; unmatched bases: 23. This CDR3 has 20 amino acids. As DNA, the CDR3 is TGCAGTGCTAGAGATCTGCCAGCGGTGATTTTAGCGGGAGGAGCCGGCGAGCAGTACTTC. It encodes CSARDLPAVILAGGAGEQYF.

In its sample, this clonotype was seen many times. The chain is built from TRBV5-1 and TRBJ1-1, with unresolved D. CDR1 is SGHRS, CDR2 YFSETQ, per germline. The CDR3 runs to 14 residues. V lost 2 bases and J 2 bases, leaving 10 bases between the germline ends. The CDR3 loop is CASSFISGNTEAFF. CDR3 coding DNA: TGCGCCAGCAGCTTTATTTCGGGCAACACTGAAGCTTTCTTT.